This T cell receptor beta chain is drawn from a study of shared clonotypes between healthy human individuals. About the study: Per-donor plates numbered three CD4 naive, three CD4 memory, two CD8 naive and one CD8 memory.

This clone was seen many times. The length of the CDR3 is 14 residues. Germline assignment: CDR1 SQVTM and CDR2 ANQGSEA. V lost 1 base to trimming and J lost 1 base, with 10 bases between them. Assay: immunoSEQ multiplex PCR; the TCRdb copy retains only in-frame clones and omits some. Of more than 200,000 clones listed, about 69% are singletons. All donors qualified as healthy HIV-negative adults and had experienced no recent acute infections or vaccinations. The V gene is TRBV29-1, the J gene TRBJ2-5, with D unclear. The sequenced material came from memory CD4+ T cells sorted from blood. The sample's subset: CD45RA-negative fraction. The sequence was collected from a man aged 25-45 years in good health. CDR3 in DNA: TGCAGCGTTGAAGGATGGCAGAGCCAAGAGACCCAGTACTTC. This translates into CSVEGWQSQETQYF.